The 28 T cell receptor beta chains reported below all come from one sample, sequenced in a study of vaccination and CD4 T cells after COVID-19. These receptors lack a known antigen. With the Oncomine TCR Beta short-read assay, DNA from cultured CD4+ T cells was sequenced. TCRdb independently ran MiXCR on the PCR reads; one entry per CDR3 protein. This sample has several thousand distinct CDR3 sequences; roughly 36% occur once, and the top ten carry approximately 20%. Treatment specified: roughly 10-day PBMC culture with coronavirus spike peptide pools or control peptides (ViraFEST assay). Gathering of the CD4+ T cells, from the unexposed donor, took place before the COVID-19 pandemic (2011-2018). The sample consisted of CD4+ T cells from blood, cultured in vitro. These receptor sequences come from a human donor in good health.

This clonotype has a handful of counts. This chain connects TRBV28 to TRBJ1-2; 8 bases are shared with TRBD1. V lost 5 bases and J lost 8; bases outside the gene matches: 13. This CDR3 is 15 amino acids long. The V gene's germline CDR1 is MDHEN and CDR2 SYDVKM. The CDR3 bases are TGTGCCAGCAGTGCCCTTGGGACAGGAGTAACCGGCTACACCTTC. This gives the protein CASSALGTGVTGYTF.

This clonotype appeared a few times. The V and J genes are TRBV19 and TRBJ1-1, with D hard to call. This CDR3 comprises 13 residues. Germline V CDR1 and CDR2: LNHDA, SQIVND (reference sequence). Trimming pared 9 bases from V and 7 bases from J, leaving 18 bases between. CDR3 region: CARTAPVTDEAFF. In DNA, the CDR3 is TGTGCCAGGACCGCCCCCGTCACCGATGAAGCTTTCTTT.

As regards this clonotype: At one end the junction does not follow the germline gene, possibly because of a read error. V and J are TRBV7-9 and TRBJ2-5, with TRBD2 identical over 8 bases. The CDR3 consists of 15 residues. CDR1 is SEHNR and CDR2 is FQNEAQ in the germline V gene (reference sequence). The CDR3 DNA reads TGCGCCAGCAGCTTTAGCGGGGCTAACCAAGAGACCCAGTACTTC. This sequence encodes CASSFSGANQETQYF.

This clonotype was seen only a few times. The CDR3 DNA follows: TGCAGTGCTAGCGCACTAGCGGGAGTAACCTACGAGCAGTACTTC. It translates to CSASALAGVTYEQYF. The chain has TRBV20-1 and TRBJ2-7, with 11 bases matching TRBD2. Germline V gene lookup returns CDR1 DFQATT and CDR2 SNEGSKA (reference sequence). V was clipped by 3 bases and J by 2 bases; unmatched bases: 6. The CDR3 runs 15 residues.

The chain carries TRBV5-1 and TRBJ1-2; the D is unclear. Trimming removed 0 bases from V and 8 bases from J, with 11 bases in between. The CDR3 is 13 amino acids. In germline, CDR1 is SGHRS, CDR2 YFSETQ. Here the CDR3 reads CASSLEGGIGYTF. CDR3 sequence (DNA): TGCGCCAGCAGCTTGGAAGGAGGGATCGGCTACACCTTC. Full variable domain (outside the CDR3, taken from reference TRBV5-1 and TRBJ1-2): KAGVTQTPRYLIKTRGQQVTLSCSPISGHRSVSWYQQTPGQGLQFLFEYFSETQRNKGNFPGRFSGRQFSNSRSEMNVSTLELGDSALYLCASSLEGGIGYTFGSGTRLTVV.

The V gene is TRBV18, the J gene TRBJ1-5, with 7 positions matching TRBD1. The J segment lost 7 bases and the V segment lost 5 bases, leaving 8 bases of the junction unmatched. Per the germline V gene, CDR1 is KGHSH and CDR2 is LQKENI. The CDR3 has 14 residues. CDR3 in amino acids: CASSSRQGEQPQHF. CDR3 nucleotide sequence: TGTGCCAGCTCATCTCGACAGGGCGAGCAGCCCCAGCATTTT.

The chain uses TRBV11-2 and TRBJ1-2; D possibly corresponds to TRBD1 (5 bases). In germline, CDR1 is SGHAT, CDR2 FQNNGV. The CDR3 has 16 residues. V was clipped by 4 bases and J by 6 bases, with 21 bases between them. CDR3 nucleotides: TGTGCCAGCAGCTCCCAACGGCGGGACCGAGGGCATGGCTACACCTTC. This sequence encodes CASSSQRRDRGHGYTF.

This clonotype was seen a handful of times. V and J are TRBV4-3 and TRBJ2-1; D is perhaps TRBD1 (5 bases). CDR1 LGHNA and CDR2 YSLEER come from the germline V gene. The V end lost 2 bases, the J end lost 10 bases, and 15 bases lay between the germline ends. The CDR3 extends over 14 amino acids. CDR3: CASSQLLRVTEQFF. The DNA of the CDR3 is TGCGCCAGCAGCCAACTTCTCAGGGTCACCGAGCAGTTCTTC.

The chain links TRBV24-1 to TRBJ1-1, with 7 bases fitting TRBD1. V lost 7 bases, J lost 1 base, and 8 bases stayed unmatched. The CDR3 runs 15 residues. CDR1 KGHDR and CDR2 SFDVKD come from the germline V gene. The CDR3 nucleotides are TGTGCCACCAGCCAAACAGGGGCGCAGAACACTGAAGCTTTCTTT. This codes for CATSQTGAQNTEAFF.

This clonotype is medium-sized. The chain carries TRBV20-1 and TRBJ1-1; 8 bases are shared with TRBD1. Germline values: CDR1 DFQATT, CDR2 SNEGSKA (reference sequence). Unmatched junction bases numbered 14, after V lost 5 bases and J lost 9 bases. The CDR3 contains 14 residues. Here the CDR3 reads CSAYNRGAVGKAFF. CDR3 nucleotide sequence: TGCAGTGCTTACAACAGGGGGGCCGTCGGCAAAGCTTTCTTT.

This clonotype showed up just a few times. The genes are TRBV10-2 and TRBJ1-1, with 10 bases fitting TRBD1. Germline V lookup: CDR1 WSHSY, CDR2 SAAADI. Trimming at V came to 1 base and at J to 4 bases, leaving 9 bases not matched to a gene. The CDR3 runs to 17 residues. The CDR3 loop is CASSEYGTGVQGTEAFF. The CDR3 bases are TGCGCCAGCAGTGAGTATGGGACAGGGGTACAGGGCACTGAAGCTTTCTTT.

The chain has TRBV7-2 and TRBJ1-4, with D perhaps TRBD1 (5 bases). This CDR3 is built from 15 residues. Per the germline V gene, CDR1 is SGHTA and CDR2 is FQGNSA. Trimming took 3 bases from V and 5 from J, leaving 13 bases between them. The CDR3 spells CASSFSGGENEKLFF. In DNA form, the CDR3 reads TGTGCCAGCAGCTTTTCCGGGGGAGAGAATGAAAAACTGTTTTTT.

Only a few counts were recorded for this clonotype. The rearrangement uses TRBV20-1 and TRBJ1-6; the D gene is possibly TRBD1 (6 bases). Germline CDR1 reads DFQATT; CDR2 reads SNEGSKA (reference sequence). CDR3 length equals 16 residues. The V gene lost 6 bases and the J gene lost 7 bases, with 22 bases spanning the gap. The chain's CDR3 is CSAQMGAGARNSPLHF. As DNA, the CDR3 is TGCAGTGCCCAAATGGGGGCAGGGGCACGGAATTCACCCCTCCACTTT.

The chain is built from TRBV10-3 and TRBJ1-2, with a weak D call TRBD1 (6 bases). CDR3 size: 15 residues. Trimming left V 3 bases short and J 4 bases short, with 15 bases between. The germline gives CDR1 ENHRY, CDR2 SYGVKD. The CDR3 here is CAISDGGGARYGYTF. The CDR3 DNA reads TGTGCCATCAGTGACGGTGGGGGGGCCCGCTATGGCTACACCTTC.

This clonotype was found once. The DNA of the CDR3 is TGTGCCAGCAGTTTACTACGGGCTGGCGGTGAAGCTTTCTTT. It is translated as CASSLLRAGGEAFF. The V and J genes are TRBV12-3 or TRBV12-4 and TRBJ1-1, with D hard to call. With 2 bases removed from V and 7 bases from J, the gap between germline ends came to 14 bases. This CDR3 has 14 residues.

This clonotype was detected a few times. DNA for the CDR3: TGCAGTGCTCCGGCCACCCAACAGTTCAATCAGCCCCAGCATTTT. Translated: CSAPATQQFNQPQHF. The V gene is TRBV20-1, the J gene TRBJ1-5; no clear D. V was trimmed by 5 bases and J by 3 bases, leaving 17 bases between them. Germline loops: CDR1 DFQATT, CDR2 SNEGSKA (reference sequence). CDR3 size: 15 residues.

The chain has TRBV6-2 or TRBV6-3 and TRBJ2-2, with D maybe TRBD1 (6 bases). The CDR3 sequence is 16 residues long. Looked up from germline, CDR1 is MNHEY and CDR2 is SVGEGT. The V end lost 10 bases, the J end lost 2 bases, and 20 bases lay between the germline ends. The CDR3 DNA follows: TGTGCCATCCAGACGGACAGAATCTTTAACACCGGGGAGCTGTTTTTT. Translating gives CAIQTDRIFNTGELFF.

This clonotype was found a few times. The rearrangement links TRBV6-9 to TRBJ2-5, with TRBD2 matching 8 bases. V was pared by 6 bases and J by 5 bases, with 8 bases of the junction left unmatched. There are 14 residues in the CDR3. CDR1 and CDR2 from the germline V gene are MNHGY and SVAAGI. CDR3 sequence (DNA): TGTGCCAGCAGGCGGGAGGACAGCAACGAGACCCAGTACTTC. Encoded protein: CASRREDSNETQYF.

The chain links TRBV4-1 to TRBJ1-1, with a weak D call TRBD1 (6 bases). Germline assignment: CDR1 MGHRA and CDR2 YSYEKL. CDR3 length: 15 amino acids. Trimming shortened V by 4 bases and J by 1 base, and 13 bases separated the two germline ends. CDR3 amino acids: CASSPPDRTNTEAFF. CDR3 bases: TGCGCCAGCAGCCCTCCCGACAGGACGAACACTGAAGCTTTCTTT.

The rearrangement links TRBV20-1 to TRBJ2-1; D not resolved. The CDR3 runs 9 residues. The germline gives CDR1 DFQATT, CDR2 SNEGSKA (reference sequence). This CDR3 is CIEDNEQFF. The CDR3 DNA sequence: TGCATCGAAGACAATGAGCAGTTCTTC.

The rearrangement joins TRBV6-1 to TRBJ1-5, with D possibly matching TRBD1 (5 bases). The ends were cut back, 5 bases at V and 6 bases at J, with 14 bases in the middle. The CDR3 runs to 14 residues. Germline lookup yields CDR1 MNHNS and CDR2 SASEGT. CDR3 DNA: TGTGCCAGCAGTAGGGACCCTGAGGGTCAGCCCCAGCATTTT. It yields the protein CASSRDPEGQPQHF.

The sample holds a few counts of this clonotype. The chain recombines TRBV12-3 or TRBV12-4 with TRBJ2-2; D gene unclear. The length of the CDR3 is 12 residues. Trimming stripped 7 bases from V and 3 bases from J, with 6 bases between. The CDR3 spells CASTPYTGELFF. As DNA, the CDR3 is TGTGCCAGCACCCCGTACACCGGGGAGCTGTTTTTT.

The table lists this clonotype with a few counts. J is TRBJ2-7 and V is TRBV7-2; D not resolved. CDR1 and CDR2 from the germline V gene are SGHTA and FQGNSA. CDR3 length: 13 residues. The V end was cut by 4 bases, the J end by 4 bases, with 11 bases between. CDR3 bases: TGTGCCAGCAGCTCAAAGTCGAGGTACGAGCAGTACTTC. It yields the protein CASSSKSRYEQYF.

V usage is TRBV20-1 and J usage is TRBJ1-2, with 10 nucleotides matching TRBD1. V gave up 6 bases and J gave up 8 bases; unmatched junction bases: 9. Germline CDR1 DFQATT, CDR2 SNEGSKA (reference sequence). The CDR3 has 13 amino acids. The CDR3 spells CSAYTGTGVGYTF. The CDR3 region has the DNA TGCAGTGCGTATACCGGGACAGGGGTCGGCTACACCTTC.

V gene TRBV6-1 combines with J gene TRBJ1-5, with a weak D call TRBD1 (6 bases). This CDR3 contains 13 residues. The V end lost 6 bases, the J end lost 6 bases, and 12 bases lay between the germline ends. CDR1 MNHNS and CDR2 SASEGT come from the germline V gene. The CDR3 region is CASSTRGAQPQHF. The CDR3 DNA follows: TGTGCCAGCAGCACGAGGGGGGCTCAGCCCCAGCATTTT.

The chain combines TRBV20-1 with TRBJ2-5, with D maybe TRBD2 (6 bases). The V and J ends lost 6 bases and 5 bases respectively, with 13 bases between them. CDR3 size: 12 residues. The germline CDR1 and CDR2 sequences are DFQATT and SNEGSKA (reference sequence). The CDR3: CSAPEGRETQYF. CDR3 nucleotide sequence: TGCAGTGCCCCGGAGGGTCGCGAGACCCAGTACTTC.

The chain couples TRBV28 to TRBJ2-1; 10 bases map to TRBD1. This CDR3 has 15 amino acids. CDR1 and CDR2 from the germline V gene are MDHEN and SYDVKM. V dropped 2 bases and J dropped 5; count of bases not matched to a gene: 3. The CDR3 DNA follows: TGTGCCAGCAGTTTAGCCGGGACAGGGGACAATGAGCAGTTCTTC. Amino acid sequence: CASSLAGTGDNEQFF.

This clonotype was seen more than once but under ten times. The rearrangement links TRBV15 to TRBJ1-2, with D possibly matching TRBD1 (5 bases). There are 14 residues in the CDR3. V lost 4 bases and J lost 2, with 11 bases in between. Germline CDR1 reads LNHNV; CDR2 reads YYDKDF (reference sequence). CDR3: CATSTATENYGYTF. CDR3 bases: TGTGCCACCAGCACAGCGACAGAGAACTATGGCTACACCTTC.